This passage covers 14 T cell receptor beta chains from one sample sequenced in a study of cytomegalovirus exposure and HLA in healthy donors (dated by TCRdb to 2017 to 2019). Library preparation used the immunoSEQ multiplex PCR assay. The multiplex PCR relied on a mix of 60 forward primers for TCR Vbeta segments and 13 reverse primers for TCR Jbeta segments. This immuneACCESS table, as held by TCRdb, lists in-frame sequences with V and J called but not all clones. Of the missing ones, under half trace to an unresolved V gene in checked studies; the others have no known cause. This sample holds some 110,000 clones; roughly 74% were observed only once. Approximately 2.4% of the sample is held by the ten biggest clonotypes. The sample was PBMCs. These receptor sequences come from a man aged 40-49 years in good health and CMV-seronegative.

The genes are TRBV7-6 and TRBJ2-5; 7 nucleotides align to TRBD1. Germline CDR1 reads SGHVS; CDR2 reads FNYEAQ. V dropped 6 bases and J dropped 2; count of bases not matched to a gene: 12. The length of the CDR3 is 16 residues. The CDR3 coding sequence is TGTGCCAGCAGTTTGGGCACAGGGGTGGCGCAAGAGACCCAGTACTTC. Encoded protein: CASSLGTGVAQETQYF.

This clone has only one observation. The chain recombines TRBV7-9 with TRBJ1-2; 9 nucleotides match TRBD1. V trimming: 1 base; J trimming: 2 bases; junction bases outside the gene matches: 2. The CDR3 has 15 residues. CDR1 is SEHNR and CDR2 is FQNEAQ in the germline V gene (reference sequence). The CDR3 here is CASSLGQGVNYGYTF. CDR3 coding DNA: TGTGCCAGCAGCTTAGGACAGGGGGTAAACTATGGCTACACCTTC.

There are a few counts of this clone. J is TRBJ1-1 and V is TRBV2; a weak D match, TRBD1 (5 bases). From germline, CDR1 is SNHLY and CDR2 FYNNEI. Trimming took 3 bases from V and 3 from J, leaving 11 bases between them. CDR3 size: 14 residues. This chain's CDR3 is CASSDVGGDTEAFF. The CDR3 nucleotides read TGTGCCAGCAGTGACGTGGGGGGGGACACTGAAGCTTTCTTT.

This clone appeared a few times. Other DNA sequences in this sample translate to the same CDR3. This chain connects TRBV19 to TRBJ1-5; tentatively, D is TRBD1 (5 bases). V was cut by 2 bases and J by 1 base, with 9 bases left in between. Germline CDR1 is LNHDA and CDR2 is SQIVND (reference sequence). This CDR3 spans 15 amino acids. The CDR3 loop reads CASSIRQGSNQPQHF. As DNA, the CDR3 is TGTGCCAGTAGTATACGGCAGGGCAGCAATCAGCCCCAGCATTTT.

The rearrangement links TRBV27 to TRBJ1-1; possible D gene TRBD1, 5 bases. The CDR3 contains 11 residues. V was clipped by 6 bases and J by 3 bases, with 5 bases between them. Germline CDR1 reads MNHEY; CDR2 reads SMNVEV (reference sequence). The CDR3 protein is CASRGHTEAFF. CDR3 bases: TGTGCCAGCAGGGGGCACACTGAAGCTTTCTTT.

V gene TRBV15 combines with J gene TRBJ1-2, with TRBD1 matching 9 bases. CDR1 and CDR2 from the germline V gene are LNHNV and YYDKDF (reference sequence). The V gene end was trimmed by 0 bases and the J gene end by 6 bases; junction bases not matched to a gene: 8. This CDR3 has 16 residues. The CDR3 nucleotides are TGTGCCACCAGCAGAGATCGGACAGGGGCTAATAATGGCTACACCTTC. Protein: CATSRDRTGANNGYTF.

The chain employs TRBV27 and TRBJ2-5; D is perhaps TRBD1 (7 bases). This CDR3 has 14 residues. The V gene lost 6 bases and the J gene lost 6 bases, with 17 bases spanning the gap. Germline CDR1 and CDR2: MNHEY and SMNVEV (reference sequence). CDR3 nucleotide sequence: TGTGCCAGCAGCAACACAGGGGACTGGAAGACCCAGTACTTC. It specifies CASSNTGDWKTQYF.

The rearrangement uses TRBV19 and TRBJ2-7; D remains unclear. Germline CDR1 is LNHDA and CDR2 is SQIVND (reference sequence). This CDR3 is built from 14 residues. V gave up 2 bases and J gave up 3 bases, with 11 bases separating them. Here the CDR3 DNA reads TGTGCCAGTAGTATAACCCACTCAGGCTACGAGCAGTACTTC. Its translation is CASSITHSGYEQYF.

The V gene is TRBV25-1, the J gene TRBJ2-1, with TRBD2 matching over 8 bases. Germline values: CDR1 MGHDK, CDR2 SYGVNS. This CDR3 is 17 amino acids long. Trimming removed 4 bases from V and 6 bases from J; junction bases left unmatched: 14. CDR3 loop: CASSALSGTSMGNEQFF. In DNA form, the CDR3 reads TGTGCCAGCAGTGCGTTATCCGGGACTAGTATGGGCAATGAGCAGTTCTTC.

The chain employs TRBV6-1 and TRBJ1-4; TRBD1 matches at 8 bases. The CDR3 covers 13 residues. The V gene's germline CDR1 is MNHNS and CDR2 SASEGT. The J segment lost 7 bases and the V segment lost 6 bases, leaving 4 bases of the junction unmatched. The CDR3: CASSWTGTEKLFF. The DNA of the CDR3 is TGTGCCAGCAGCTGGACAGGGACTGAAAAACTGTTTTTT.

V gene TRBV5-1 combines with J gene TRBJ2-1; TRBD2 agrees at 11 bases. The germline V gene has CDR1 SGHRS and CDR2 YFSETQ. J lost 5 bases, V lost 3 bases, and 4 bases had no gene match. The length of the CDR3 is 15 residues. For the CDR3, the DNA is TGCGCCAGCAGCTCGTTACTAGCGGGGGACAATGAGCAGTTCTTC. It translates to CASSSLLAGDNEQFF. The whole variable domain, remainder taken from reference TRBV5-1 and TRBJ2-1, is KAGVTQTPRYLIKTRGQQVTLSCSPISGHRSVSWYQQTPGQGLQFLFEYFSETQRNKGNFPGRFSGRQFSNSRSEMNVSTLELGDSALYLCASSSLLAGDNEQFFGPGTRLTVL.

This chain uses TRBV5-6 with TRBJ1-2; weak D call: TRBD1 (6 bases). The CDR3 spans 13 residues. Germline CDR1 SGHDT, CDR2 YYEEEE. Trimming stripped 5 bases from V and 4 bases from J, with 12 bases between. CDR3 loop: CASRLGTPYGYTF. CDR3 coding DNA: TGTGCCAGCAGGCTCGGGACACCCTATGGCTACACCTTC.

CDR3 sequence (DNA): TGTGCCAGCAGCCCCGGGACAGGGCGCACCGGGGAGCTGTTTTTT. The encoded protein is CASSPGTGRTGELFF. The V call is TRBV11-1, the J call TRBJ2-2, with TRBD1 identical over 9 bases. Per germline, CDR1 SGHAT and CDR2 FQDESV (reference sequence). The CDR3 spans 15 residues. V lost 5 bases, J lost 4 bases, and 5 bases stayed unmatched.

The rearrangement links TRBV29-1 to TRBJ2-1; 9 nucleotides agree with TRBD1. Germline CDR1 reads SQVTM; CDR2 reads ANQGSEA. CDR3 length: 14 amino acids. V lost 7 bases to trimming and J lost 4 bases; unmatched junction nucleotides: 8. In DNA form, the CDR3 reads TGCAGCGCCGTCCCGGGACAGGGATACAATGAGCAGTTCTTC. This encodes CSAVPGQGYNEQFF.